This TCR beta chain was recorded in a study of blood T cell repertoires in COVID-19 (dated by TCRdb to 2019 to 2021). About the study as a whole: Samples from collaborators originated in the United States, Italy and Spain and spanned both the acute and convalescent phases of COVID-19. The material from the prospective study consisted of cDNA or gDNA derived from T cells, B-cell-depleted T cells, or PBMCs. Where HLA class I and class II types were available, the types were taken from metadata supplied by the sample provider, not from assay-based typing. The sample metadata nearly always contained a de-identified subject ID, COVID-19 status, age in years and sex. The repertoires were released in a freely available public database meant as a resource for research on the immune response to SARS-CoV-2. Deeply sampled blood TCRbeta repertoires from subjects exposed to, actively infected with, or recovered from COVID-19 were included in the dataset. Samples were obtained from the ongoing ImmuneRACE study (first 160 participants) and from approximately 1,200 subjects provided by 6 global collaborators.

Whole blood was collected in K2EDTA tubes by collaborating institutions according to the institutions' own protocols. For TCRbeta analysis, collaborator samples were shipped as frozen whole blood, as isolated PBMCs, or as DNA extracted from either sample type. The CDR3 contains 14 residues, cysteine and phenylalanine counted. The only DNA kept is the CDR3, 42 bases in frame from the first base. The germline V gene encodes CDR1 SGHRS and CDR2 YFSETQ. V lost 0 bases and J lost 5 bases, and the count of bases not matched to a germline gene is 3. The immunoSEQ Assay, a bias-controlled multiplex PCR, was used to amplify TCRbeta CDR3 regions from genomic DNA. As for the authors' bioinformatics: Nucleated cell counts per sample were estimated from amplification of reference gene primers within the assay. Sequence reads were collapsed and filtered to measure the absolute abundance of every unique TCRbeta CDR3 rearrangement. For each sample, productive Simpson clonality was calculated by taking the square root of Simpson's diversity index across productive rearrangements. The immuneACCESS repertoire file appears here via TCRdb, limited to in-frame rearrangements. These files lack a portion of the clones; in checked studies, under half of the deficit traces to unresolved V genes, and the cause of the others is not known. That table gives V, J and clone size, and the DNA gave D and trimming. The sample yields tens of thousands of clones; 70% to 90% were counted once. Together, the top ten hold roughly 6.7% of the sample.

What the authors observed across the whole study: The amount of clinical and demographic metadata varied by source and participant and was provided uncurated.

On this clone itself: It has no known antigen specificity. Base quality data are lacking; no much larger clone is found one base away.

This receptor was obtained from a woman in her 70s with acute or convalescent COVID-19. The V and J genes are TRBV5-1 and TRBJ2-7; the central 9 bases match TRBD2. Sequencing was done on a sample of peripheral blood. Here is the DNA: TGCGCCAGCAGCTTGGTCGGCGGGGGGGACGAGCAGTACTTC. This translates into CASSLVGGGDEQYF.